Sequencing of this TCR beta chain was carried out in a study of follicular helper T cells after annual influenza vaccination. About the research overall: Some donors were sampled over the 2013-2014, 2014-2015 and 2015-2016 vaccinations. Findings and caveats of the study: ICOS-CD38- cTfh most often held earlier Day 7 ICOS+CD38+ clones. Successive annual vaccinations recalled a recurrent oligoclonal ICOS+CD38+ cTfh response with influenza-specific clonotypes.

Germline V gives CDR1 MNHNY, CDR2 SVGAGI (reference sequence). Trimming shortened V by 5 bases and J by 2 bases, and 10 bases separated the two germline ends. The CDR3 extends over 13 amino acids. As for time point: 2015-2016 season, 7 days after influenza vaccination. As to this clone: Its matching antigen is unknown.

Clones were read by immunoSEQ multiplex PCR, and TCRdb kept only the in-frame ones, dropping some. The table has about 6,800 clones, less than 90% seen once. Specimen: CXCR5- memory CD4+ T cells sorted from blood, collected 7 days after influenza vaccination. The chain joins TRBV6-6 to TRBJ2-7; D remains unclear. This receptor was identified in an adult who received the influenza vaccine. This chain's CDR3 is CASSMFVTYEQYF. The CDR3 bases are TGTGCCAGCAGTATGTTTGTGACCTACGAGCAGTACTTC.